These 6 T cell receptor beta chains came from one sample sequenced in a study of CD8 T cells in Susac syndrome. RNA amounts of about 0.45 to 1 ug underwent reverse transcription with random hexamers. Each CDR3 protein gets one entry after TCRdb re-called the immunoSEQ multiplex PCR reads with MiXCR. The repertoire has more than 65,000 distinct CDR3 sequences, 95% of them found once; the top ten carry approximately 0.47%. Material: CD8+ T cells from PBMCs. The receptors were gathered from a human donor with Susac syndrome.

The rearrangement links TRBV27 to TRBJ1-2, with D possibly TRBD1 on 5 matching bases. Germline V lookup: CDR1 MNHEY, CDR2 SMNVEV (reference sequence). The CDR3 covers 19 residues. V gave up 3 bases and J gave up 3 bases, with 26 bases separating them. The CDR3 DNA reads as TGTGCCAGCAGTTTCTACCCCGTTCGGCAGGGTAGTTTTGACTATGGCTACACCTTC. Encoded protein: CASSFYPVRQGSFDYGYTF.

The chain joins TRBV19 to TRBJ2-7; 9 positions match TRBD2. The CDR3 is made up of 13 amino acids. Germline V gene lookup returns CDR1 LNHDA and CDR2 SQIVND (reference sequence). V trimming: 6 bases; J trimming: 7 bases; junction bases outside the gene matches: 7. The CDR3 nucleotides read TGTGCCAGTAGCCACGGACTAGCGAGTGAGCAGTACTTC. It is translated as CASSHGLASEQYF.

This rearrangement joins TRBV9 to TRBJ1-4; 7 bases match TRBD1. After removal of 7 bases from V and 4 bases from J, the junction contained 10 bases not matched to a gene. Germline V gives CDR1 SGDLS, CDR2 YYNGEE. The CDR3 is 15 residues long. In DNA, the CDR3 is TGTGCCAGCGGGCCCCCCGGGACAGTTAATGAAAAACTGTTTTTT. Translating gives CASGPPGTVNEKLFF.

A remark on this clonotype: A read error may account for a junction end that differs from germline. CDR3 DNA: TGTGCCAGTAGTAGCGATCAGCCCCAGCATTTT. It yields the protein CASSSDQPQHF. The rearrangement joins TRBV19 to TRBJ1-5, with D unresolved. Per the germline V gene, CDR1 is LNHDA and CDR2 is SQIVND (reference sequence). CDR3 length: 11 amino acids.

The CDR3 is CSVLHRGGTGELFF. The CDR3 nucleotides read TGCAGCGTCTTACACAGGGGTGGAACCGGGGAGCTGTTTTTT. The chain has TRBV29-1 and TRBJ2-2; 7 nucleotides line up with TRBD1. Per the germline V gene, CDR1 is SQVTM and CDR2 is ANQGSEA. Trimming at V came to 6 bases and at J to 5 bases, leaving 9 bases not matched to a gene. This CDR3 region has 14 residues.

Here the CDR3 reads CASSLGGFEQFF. DNA of the CDR3: TGTGCCAGCAGTTTGGGCGGTTTTGAGCAGTTCTTC. The chain has TRBV27 and TRBJ2-1, with D unclear. V lost 3 bases to trimming and J lost 9 bases, with 9 bases between them. Germline V gene data show CDR1 as MNHEY and CDR2 as SMNVEV (reference sequence). The CDR3 runs 12 residues.